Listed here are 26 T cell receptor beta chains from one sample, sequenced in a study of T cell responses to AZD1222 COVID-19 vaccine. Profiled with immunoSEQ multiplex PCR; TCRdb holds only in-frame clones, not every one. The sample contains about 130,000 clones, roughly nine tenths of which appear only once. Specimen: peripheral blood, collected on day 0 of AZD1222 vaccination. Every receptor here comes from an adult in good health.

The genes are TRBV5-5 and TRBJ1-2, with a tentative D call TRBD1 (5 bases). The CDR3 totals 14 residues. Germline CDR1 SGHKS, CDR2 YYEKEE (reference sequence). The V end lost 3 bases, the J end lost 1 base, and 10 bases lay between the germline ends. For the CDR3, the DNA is TGTGCCAGCAGCTCCAAGACAGATAACTATGGCTACACCTTC. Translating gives CASSSKTDNYGYTF.

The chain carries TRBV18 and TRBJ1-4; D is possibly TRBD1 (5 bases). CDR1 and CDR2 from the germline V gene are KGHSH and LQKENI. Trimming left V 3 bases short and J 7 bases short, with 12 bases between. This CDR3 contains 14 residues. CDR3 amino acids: CASSPFSTGEKLFF. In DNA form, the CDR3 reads TGTGCCAGCTCACCGTTCTCTACAGGTGAAAAACTGTTTTTT. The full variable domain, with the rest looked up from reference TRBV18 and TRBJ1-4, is NAGVMQNPRHLVRRRGQEARLRCSPMKGHSHVYWYRQLPEEGLKFMVYLQKENIIDESGMPKERFSAEFPKEGPSILRIQQVVRGDSAAYFCASSPFSTGEKLFFGSGTQLSVL.

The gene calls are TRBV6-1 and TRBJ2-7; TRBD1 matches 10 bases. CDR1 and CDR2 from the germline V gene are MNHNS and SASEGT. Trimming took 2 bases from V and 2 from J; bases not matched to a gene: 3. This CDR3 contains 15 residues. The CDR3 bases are TGTGCCAGCAGTGAATTGGGGACAGGGGCCTACGAGCAGTACTTC. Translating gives CASSELGTGAYEQYF.

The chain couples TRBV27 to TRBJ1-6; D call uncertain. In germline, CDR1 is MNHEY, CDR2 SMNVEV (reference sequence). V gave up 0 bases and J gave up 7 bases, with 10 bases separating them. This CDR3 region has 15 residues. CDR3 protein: CASSLSGERNSPLHF. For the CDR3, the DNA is TGTGCCAGCAGTTTATCCGGGGAACGAAATTCACCCCTCCACTTT.

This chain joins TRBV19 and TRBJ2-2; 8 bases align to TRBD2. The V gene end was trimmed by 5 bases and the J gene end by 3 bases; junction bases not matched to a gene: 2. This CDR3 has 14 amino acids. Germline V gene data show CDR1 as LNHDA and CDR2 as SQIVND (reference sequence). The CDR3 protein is CASSLRGDTGELFF. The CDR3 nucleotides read TGTGCCAGTAGTTTGCGGGGGGACACCGGGGAGCTGTTTTTT. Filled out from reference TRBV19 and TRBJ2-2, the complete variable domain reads DGGITQSPKYLFRKEGQNVTLSCEQNLNHDAMYWYRQDPGQGLRLIYYSQIVNDFQKGDIAEGYSVSREKKESFPLTVTSAQKNPTAFYLCASSLRGDTGELFFGEGSRLTVL.

The CDR3, as DNA: TGTGCCAGCCAAGATAGCGGGAGGGGTAATGAGCAGTTCTTC. This translates into CASQDSGRGNEQFF. V and J are TRBV7-9 and TRBJ2-1; TRBD2 matches at 11 bases. V lost 8 bases, J lost 7 bases, and 7 bases stayed unmatched. The CDR3 runs to 14 residues. Germline V gives CDR1 SEHNR, CDR2 FQNEAQ (reference sequence).

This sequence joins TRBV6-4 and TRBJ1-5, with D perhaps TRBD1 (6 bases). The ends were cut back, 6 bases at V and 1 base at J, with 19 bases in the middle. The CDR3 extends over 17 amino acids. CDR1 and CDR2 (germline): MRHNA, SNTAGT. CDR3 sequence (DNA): TGTGCCAGCAGAGTCACAGGGACGGTGGGAAGCAATCAGCCCCAGCATTTT. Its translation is CASRVTGTVGSNQPQHF.

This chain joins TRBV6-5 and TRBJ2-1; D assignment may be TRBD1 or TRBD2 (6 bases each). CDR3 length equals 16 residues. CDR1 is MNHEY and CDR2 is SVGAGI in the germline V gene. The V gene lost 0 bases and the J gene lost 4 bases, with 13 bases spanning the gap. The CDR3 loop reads CASSYSAGQYYNEQFF. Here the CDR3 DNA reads TGTGCCAGCAGTTACTCTGCGGGACAATATTACAATGAGCAGTTCTTC.

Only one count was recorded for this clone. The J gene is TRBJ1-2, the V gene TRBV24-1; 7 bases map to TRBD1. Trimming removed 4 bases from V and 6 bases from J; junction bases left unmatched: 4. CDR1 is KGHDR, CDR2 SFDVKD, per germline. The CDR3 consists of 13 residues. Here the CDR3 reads CATSEKTGHGYTF. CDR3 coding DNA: TGTGCCACCAGTGAGAAGACAGGGCATGGCTACACCTTC.

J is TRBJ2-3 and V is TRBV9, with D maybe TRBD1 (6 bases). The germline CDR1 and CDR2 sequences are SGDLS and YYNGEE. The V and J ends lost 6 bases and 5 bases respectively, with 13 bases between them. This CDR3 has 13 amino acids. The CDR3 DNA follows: TGTGCCAGCAACAGGGACATTAAAGATACGCAGTATTTT. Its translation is CASNRDIKDTQYF.

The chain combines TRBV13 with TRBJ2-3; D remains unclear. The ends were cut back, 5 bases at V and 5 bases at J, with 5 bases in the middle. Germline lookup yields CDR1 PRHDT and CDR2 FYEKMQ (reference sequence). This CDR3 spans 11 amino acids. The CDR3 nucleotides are TGTGCCAGCAGCCTGAAAGATACGCAGTATTTT. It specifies CASSLKDTQYF.

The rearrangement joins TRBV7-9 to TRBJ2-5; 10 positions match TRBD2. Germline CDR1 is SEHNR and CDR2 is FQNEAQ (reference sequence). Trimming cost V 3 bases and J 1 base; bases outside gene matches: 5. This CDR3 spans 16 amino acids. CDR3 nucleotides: TGTGCCAGCAGCTTGGTAGGACTAGCGGTCCAAGAGACCCAGTACTTC. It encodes CASSLVGLAVQETQYF. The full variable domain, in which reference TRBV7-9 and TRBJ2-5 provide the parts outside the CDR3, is DTGVSQNPRHKITKRGQNVTFRCDPISEHNRLYWYRQTLGQGPEFLTYFQNEAQLEKSRLLSDRFSAERPKGSFSTLEIQRTEQGDSAMYLCASSLVGLAVQETQYFGPGTRLLVL.

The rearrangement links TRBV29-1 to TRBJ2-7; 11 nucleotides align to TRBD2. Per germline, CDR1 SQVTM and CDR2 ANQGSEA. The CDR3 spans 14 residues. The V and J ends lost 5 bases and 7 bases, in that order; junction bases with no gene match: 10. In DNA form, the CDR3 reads TGCAGCGTTTCTATAGCGGGAGGGCATCGGGAGCAGTACTTC. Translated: CSVSIAGGHREQYF.

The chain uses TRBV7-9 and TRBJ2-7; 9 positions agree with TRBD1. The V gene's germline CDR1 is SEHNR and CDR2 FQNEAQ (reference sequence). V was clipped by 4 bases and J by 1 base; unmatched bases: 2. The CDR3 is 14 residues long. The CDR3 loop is CASSWGQGSYEQYF. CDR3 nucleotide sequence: TGTGCCAGCAGCTGGGGACAGGGTTCCTACGAGCAGTACTTC. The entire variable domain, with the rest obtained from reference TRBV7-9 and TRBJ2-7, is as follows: DTGVSQNPRHKITKRGQNVTFRCDPISEHNRLYWYRQTLGQGPEFLTYFQNEAQLEKSRLLSDRFSAERPKGSFSTLEIQRTEQGDSAMYLCASSWGQGSYEQYFGPGTRLTVT.

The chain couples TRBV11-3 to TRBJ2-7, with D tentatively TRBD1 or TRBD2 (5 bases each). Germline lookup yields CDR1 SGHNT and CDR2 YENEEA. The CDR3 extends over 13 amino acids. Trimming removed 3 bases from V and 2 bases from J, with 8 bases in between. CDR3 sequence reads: CASSLGETYEQYF. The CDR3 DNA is TGTGCCAGCAGCTTGGGGGAAACCTACGAGCAGTACTTC.

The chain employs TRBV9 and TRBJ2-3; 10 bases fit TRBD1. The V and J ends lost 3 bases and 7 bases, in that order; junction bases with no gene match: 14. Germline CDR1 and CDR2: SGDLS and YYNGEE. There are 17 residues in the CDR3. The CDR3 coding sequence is TGTGCCAGCAGCGCATCGTCCGGGACAGGGGTTGGGAATACGCAGTATTTT. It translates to CASSASSGTGVGNTQYF.

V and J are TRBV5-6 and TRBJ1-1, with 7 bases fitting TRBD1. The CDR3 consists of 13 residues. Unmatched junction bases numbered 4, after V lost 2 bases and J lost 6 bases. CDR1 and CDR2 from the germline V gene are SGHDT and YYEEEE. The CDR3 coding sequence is TGTGCCAGCAGCTTACAGGGGTCGGCTGAAGCTTTCTTT. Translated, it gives CASSLQGSAEAFF.

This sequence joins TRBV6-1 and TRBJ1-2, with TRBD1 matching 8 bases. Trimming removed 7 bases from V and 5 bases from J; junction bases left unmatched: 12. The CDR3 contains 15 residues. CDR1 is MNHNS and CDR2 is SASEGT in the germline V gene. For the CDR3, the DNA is TGTGCCAGCACCGACAGGGCAGGGGGCAATTATGGCTACACCTTC. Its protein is CASTDRAGGNYGYTF.

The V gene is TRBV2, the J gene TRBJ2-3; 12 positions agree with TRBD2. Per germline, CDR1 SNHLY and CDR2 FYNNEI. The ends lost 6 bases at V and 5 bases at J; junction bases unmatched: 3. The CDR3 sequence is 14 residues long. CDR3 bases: TGTGCCAGCAGGTTGGGACTAGCGGGAGATACGCAGTATTTT. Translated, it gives CASRLGLAGDTQYF.

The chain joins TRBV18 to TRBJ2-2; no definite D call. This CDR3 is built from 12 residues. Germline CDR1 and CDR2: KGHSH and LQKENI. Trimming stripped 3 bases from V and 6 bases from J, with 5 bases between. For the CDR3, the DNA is TGTGCCAGCTCACCCCCTGCCGGGGAGCTGTTTTTT. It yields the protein CASSPPAGELFF. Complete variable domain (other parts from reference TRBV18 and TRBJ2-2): NAGVMQNPRHLVRRRGQEARLRCSPMKGHSHVYWYRQLPEEGLKFMVYLQKENIIDESGMPKERFSAEFPKEGPSILRIQQVVRGDSAAYFCASSPPAGELFFGEGSRLTVL.

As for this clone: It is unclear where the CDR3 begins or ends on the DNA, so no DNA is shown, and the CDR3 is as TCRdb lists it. The CDR3 loop reads CASSLRVGQGASEFF. V usage is TRBV3-1 (or the pseudogene TRBV3-2) and J usage is TRBJ1-1; the table names TRBD1, a call not compared with the DNA. Including both end residues, the CDR3 is 15 amino acids long. In germline, CDR1 is LGHDT, CDR2 YNNKEL (reference sequence).

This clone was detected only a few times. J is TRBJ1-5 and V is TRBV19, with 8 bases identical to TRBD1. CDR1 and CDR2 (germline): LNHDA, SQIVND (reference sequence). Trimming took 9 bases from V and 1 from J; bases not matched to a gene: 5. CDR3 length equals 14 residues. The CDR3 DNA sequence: TGTGCCAGCCTAAACAGGGGGAGCAATCAGCCCCAGCATTTT. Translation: CASLNRGSNQPQHF.

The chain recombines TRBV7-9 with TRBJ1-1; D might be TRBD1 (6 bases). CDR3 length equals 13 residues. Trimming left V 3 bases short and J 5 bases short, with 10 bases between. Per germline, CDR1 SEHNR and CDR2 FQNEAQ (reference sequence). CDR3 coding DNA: TGTGCCAGCAGCTTTGGGACAACGACTGAAGCTTTCTTT. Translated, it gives CASSFGTTTEAFF.

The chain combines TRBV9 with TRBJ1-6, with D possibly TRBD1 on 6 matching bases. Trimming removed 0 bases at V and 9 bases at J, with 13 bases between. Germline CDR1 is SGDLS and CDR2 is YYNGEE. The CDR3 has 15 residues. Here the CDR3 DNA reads TGTGCCAGCAGCGTAGGGGACACGCCCGGTTCACCCCTCCACTTT. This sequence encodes CASSVGDTPGSPLHF.

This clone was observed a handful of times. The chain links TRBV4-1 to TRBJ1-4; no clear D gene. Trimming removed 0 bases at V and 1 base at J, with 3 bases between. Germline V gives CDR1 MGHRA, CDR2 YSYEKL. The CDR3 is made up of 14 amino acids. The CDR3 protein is CASSQEVTNEKLFF. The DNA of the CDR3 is TGCGCCAGCAGCCAAGAAGTAACTAATGAAAAACTGTTTTTT.

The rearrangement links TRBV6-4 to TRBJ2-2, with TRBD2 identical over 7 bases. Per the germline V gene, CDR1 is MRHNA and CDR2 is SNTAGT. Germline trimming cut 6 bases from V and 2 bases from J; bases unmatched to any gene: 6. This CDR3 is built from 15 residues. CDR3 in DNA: TGTGCCAGCAGGGTGACTAGCACAAACACCGGGGAGCTGTTTTTT. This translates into CASRVTSTNTGELFF.